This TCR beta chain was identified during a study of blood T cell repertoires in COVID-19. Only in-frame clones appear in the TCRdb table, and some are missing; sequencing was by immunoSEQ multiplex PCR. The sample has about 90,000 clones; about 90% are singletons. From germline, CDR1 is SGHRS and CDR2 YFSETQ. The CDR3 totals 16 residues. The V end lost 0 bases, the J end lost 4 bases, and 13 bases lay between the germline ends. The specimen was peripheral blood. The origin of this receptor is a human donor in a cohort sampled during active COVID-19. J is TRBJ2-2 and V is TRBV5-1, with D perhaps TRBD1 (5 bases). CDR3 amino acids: CASSLVVQGRTGELFF. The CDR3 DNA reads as TGCGCCAGCAGCTTGGTAGTCCAGGGCCGCACCGGGGAGCTGTTTTTT.